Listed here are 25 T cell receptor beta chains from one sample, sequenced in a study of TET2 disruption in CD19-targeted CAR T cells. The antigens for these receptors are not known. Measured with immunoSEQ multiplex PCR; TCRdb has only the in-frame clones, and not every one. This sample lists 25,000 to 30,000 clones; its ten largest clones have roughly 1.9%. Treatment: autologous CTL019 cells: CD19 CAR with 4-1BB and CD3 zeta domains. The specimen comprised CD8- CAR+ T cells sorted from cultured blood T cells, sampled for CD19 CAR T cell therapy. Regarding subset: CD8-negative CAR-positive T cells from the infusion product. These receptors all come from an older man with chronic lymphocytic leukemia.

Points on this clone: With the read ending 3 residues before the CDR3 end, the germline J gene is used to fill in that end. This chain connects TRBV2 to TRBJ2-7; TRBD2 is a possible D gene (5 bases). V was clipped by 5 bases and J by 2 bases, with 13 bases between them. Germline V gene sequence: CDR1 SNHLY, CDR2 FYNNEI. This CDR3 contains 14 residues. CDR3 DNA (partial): TGTGCCAGCAGTAAGGACGGGGAAGCCTACGAG. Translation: CASSKDGEAYE. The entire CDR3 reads CASSKDGEAYEQYF.

The sequenced CDR3 bases are TGCAGTGCTACAGGGATAGGTGCAGATACG. Translating it yields CSATGIGADT. The whole CDR3 sequence reads CSATGIGADTQYF. This rearrangement joins TRBV20-1 to TRBJ2-3; D might be TRBD1 (5 bases). Coverage ceases 3 residues before the CDR3 finishes, and the germline J gene fills in the end. Germline V lookup: CDR1 DFQATT, CDR2 SNEGSKA (reference sequence). V gave up 4 bases and J gave up 4 bases, with 12 bases separating them. The CDR3 runs 13 residues.

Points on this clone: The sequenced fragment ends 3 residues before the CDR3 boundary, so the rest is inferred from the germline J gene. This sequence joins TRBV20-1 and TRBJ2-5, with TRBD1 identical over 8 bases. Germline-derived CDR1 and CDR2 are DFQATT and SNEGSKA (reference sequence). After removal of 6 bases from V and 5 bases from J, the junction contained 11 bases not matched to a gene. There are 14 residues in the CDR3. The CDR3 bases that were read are TGCAGTGCCCCTTCCCGAACAGGGGGTGAGACC. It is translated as CSAPSRTGGET. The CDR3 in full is CSAPSRTGGETQYF.

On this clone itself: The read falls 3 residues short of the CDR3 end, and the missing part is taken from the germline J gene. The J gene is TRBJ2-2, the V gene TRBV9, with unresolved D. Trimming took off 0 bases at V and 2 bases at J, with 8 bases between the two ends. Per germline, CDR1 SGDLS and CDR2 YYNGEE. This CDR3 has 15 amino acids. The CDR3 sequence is CASSVGPVNTGELFF. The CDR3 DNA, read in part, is TGTGCCAGCAGCGTAGGTCCAGTAAACACCGGGGAG.

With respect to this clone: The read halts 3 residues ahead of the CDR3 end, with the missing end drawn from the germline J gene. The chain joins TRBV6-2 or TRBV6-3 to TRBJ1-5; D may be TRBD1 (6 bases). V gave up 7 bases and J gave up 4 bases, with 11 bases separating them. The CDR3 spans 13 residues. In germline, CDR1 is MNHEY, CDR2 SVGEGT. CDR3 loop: CASMAGQNQPQHF. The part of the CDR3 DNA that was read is TGTGCCAGCATGGCCGGACAGAATCAGCCC.

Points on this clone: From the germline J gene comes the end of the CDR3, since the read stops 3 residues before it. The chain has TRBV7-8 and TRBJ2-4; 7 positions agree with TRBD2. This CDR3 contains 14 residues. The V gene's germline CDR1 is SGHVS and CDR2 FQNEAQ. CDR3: CASSRAGRDYGQYF. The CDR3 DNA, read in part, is TGTGCCAGCAGCCGAGCGGGTAGGGACTATGGT.

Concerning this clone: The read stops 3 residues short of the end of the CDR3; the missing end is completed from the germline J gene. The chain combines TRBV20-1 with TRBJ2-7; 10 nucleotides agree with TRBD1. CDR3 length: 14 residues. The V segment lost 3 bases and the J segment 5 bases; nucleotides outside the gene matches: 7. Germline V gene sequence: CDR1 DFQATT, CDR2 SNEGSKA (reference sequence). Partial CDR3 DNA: TGCAGTGCTAGTAGACCCGGGACAGGGGACGAG. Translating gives CSASRPGTGDE. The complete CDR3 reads CSASRPGTGDEQYF.

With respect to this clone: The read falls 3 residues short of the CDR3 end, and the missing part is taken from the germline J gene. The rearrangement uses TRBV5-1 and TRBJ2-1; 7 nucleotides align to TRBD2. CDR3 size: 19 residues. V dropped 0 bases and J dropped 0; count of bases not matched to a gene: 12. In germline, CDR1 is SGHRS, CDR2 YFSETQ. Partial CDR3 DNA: TGCGCCAGCAGCTTGGGCCTACCCGGCGGGGGAAACTCCTACAATGAG. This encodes CASSLGLPGGGNSYNE. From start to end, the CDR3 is CASSLGLPGGGNSYNEQFF.

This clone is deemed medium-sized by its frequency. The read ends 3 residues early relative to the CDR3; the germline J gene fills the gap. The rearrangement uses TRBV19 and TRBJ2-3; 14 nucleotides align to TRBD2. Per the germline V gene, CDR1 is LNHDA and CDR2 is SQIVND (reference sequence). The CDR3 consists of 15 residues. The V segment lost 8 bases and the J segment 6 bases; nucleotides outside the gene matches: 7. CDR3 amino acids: CASGGLAGGGDTQYF. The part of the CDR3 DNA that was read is TGTGCCAGTGGCGGACTAGCGGGGGGTGGCGATACG.

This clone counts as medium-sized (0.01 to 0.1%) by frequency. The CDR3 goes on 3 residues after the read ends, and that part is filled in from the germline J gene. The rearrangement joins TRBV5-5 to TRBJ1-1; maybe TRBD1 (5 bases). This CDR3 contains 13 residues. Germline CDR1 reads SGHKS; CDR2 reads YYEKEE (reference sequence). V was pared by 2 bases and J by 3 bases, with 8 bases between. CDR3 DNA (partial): TGTGCCAGCAGCTTCGACAGATACACTGAA. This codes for CASSFDRYTE. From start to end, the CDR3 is CASSFDRYTEAFF.

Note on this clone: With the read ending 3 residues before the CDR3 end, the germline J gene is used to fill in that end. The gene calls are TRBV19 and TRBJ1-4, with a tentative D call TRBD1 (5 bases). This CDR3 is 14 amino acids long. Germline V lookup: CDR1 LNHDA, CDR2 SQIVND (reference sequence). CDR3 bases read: TGTGCCAGTAGTATGGCAGGGTTTAATTCACCA. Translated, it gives CASSMAGFNSP. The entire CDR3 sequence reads CASSMAGFNSPLFF.

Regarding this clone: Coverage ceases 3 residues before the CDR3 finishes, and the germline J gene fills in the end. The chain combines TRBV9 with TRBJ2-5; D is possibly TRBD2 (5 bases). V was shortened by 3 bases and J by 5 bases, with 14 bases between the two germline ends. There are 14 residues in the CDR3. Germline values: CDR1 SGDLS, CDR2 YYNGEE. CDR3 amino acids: CASSAVATAETQYF. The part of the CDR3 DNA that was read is TGTGCCAGCAGCGCCGTAGCGACCGCCGAGACC.

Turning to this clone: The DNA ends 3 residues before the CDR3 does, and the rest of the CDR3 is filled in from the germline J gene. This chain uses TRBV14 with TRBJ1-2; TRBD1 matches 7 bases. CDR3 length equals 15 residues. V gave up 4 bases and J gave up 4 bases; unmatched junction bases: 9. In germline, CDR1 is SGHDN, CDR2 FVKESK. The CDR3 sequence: CASSPITGVSYGYTF. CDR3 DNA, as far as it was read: TGTGCCAGCAGCCCTATTACAGGGGTTAGCTATGGC.

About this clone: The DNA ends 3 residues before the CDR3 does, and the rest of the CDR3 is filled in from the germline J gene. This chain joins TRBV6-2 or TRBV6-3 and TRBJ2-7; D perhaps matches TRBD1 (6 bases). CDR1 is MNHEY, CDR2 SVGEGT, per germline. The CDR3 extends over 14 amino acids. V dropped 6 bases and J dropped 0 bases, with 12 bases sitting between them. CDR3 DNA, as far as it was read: TGTGCCAGCAGCCCCGGACAGATCTCCTACGAG. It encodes CASSPGQISYE. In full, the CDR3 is CASSPGQISYEQYF.

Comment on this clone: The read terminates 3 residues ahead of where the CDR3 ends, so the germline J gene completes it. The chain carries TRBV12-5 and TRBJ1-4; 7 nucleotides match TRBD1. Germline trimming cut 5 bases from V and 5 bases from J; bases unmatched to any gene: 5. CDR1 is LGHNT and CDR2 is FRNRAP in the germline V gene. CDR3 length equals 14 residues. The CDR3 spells CASGVGQANEKLFF. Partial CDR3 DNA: TGTGCTAGTGGTGTAGGACAGGCGAATGAAAAA.

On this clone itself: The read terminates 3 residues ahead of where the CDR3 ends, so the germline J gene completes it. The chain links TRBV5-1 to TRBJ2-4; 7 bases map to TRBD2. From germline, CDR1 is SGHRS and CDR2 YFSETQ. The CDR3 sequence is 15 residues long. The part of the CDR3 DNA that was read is TGCGCCAGCAGCTTGGCAGGGCGGGGGAATCAGCCT. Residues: CASSLAGRGNQP. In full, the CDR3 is CASSLAGRGNQPQYF. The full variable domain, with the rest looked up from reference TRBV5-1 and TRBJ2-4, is KAGVTQTPRYLIKTRGQQVTLSCSPISGHRSVSWYQQTPGQGLQFLFEYFSETQRNKGNFPGRFSGRQFSNSRSEMNVSTLELGDSALYLCASSLAGRGNQPQYFGAGTRLSVL.

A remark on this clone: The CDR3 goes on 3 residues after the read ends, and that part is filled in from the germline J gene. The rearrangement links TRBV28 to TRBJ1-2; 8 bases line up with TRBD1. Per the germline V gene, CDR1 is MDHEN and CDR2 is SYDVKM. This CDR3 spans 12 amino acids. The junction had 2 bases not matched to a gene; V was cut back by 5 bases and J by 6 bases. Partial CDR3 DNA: TGTGCCAGCAGTCGGGACAGGAATGGC. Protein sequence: CASSRDRNG. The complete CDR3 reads CASSRDRNGYTF.

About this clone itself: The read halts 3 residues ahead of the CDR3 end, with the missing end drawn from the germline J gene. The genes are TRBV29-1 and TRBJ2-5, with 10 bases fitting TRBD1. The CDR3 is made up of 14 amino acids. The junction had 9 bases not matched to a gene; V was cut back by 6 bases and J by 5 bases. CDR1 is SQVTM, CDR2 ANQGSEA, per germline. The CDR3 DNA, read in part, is TGCAGCGTGGCCCGGGACAGGGGCGGGGAGACC. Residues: CSVARDRGGET. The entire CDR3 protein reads CSVARDRGGETQYF.

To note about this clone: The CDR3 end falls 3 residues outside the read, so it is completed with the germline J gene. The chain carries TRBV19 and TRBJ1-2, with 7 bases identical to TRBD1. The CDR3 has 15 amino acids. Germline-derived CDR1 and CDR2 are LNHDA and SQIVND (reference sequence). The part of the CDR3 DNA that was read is TGTGCCAGTACCACCGGGGCAGGGGGAACAGATACC. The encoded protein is CASTTGAGGTDT. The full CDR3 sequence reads CASTTGAGGTDTYTF.

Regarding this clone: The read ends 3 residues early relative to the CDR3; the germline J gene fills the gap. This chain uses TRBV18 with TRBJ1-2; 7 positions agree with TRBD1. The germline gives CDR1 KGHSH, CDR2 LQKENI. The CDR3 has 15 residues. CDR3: CASSPLQGKIDDYTF. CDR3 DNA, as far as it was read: TGTGCCAGCTCACCACTACAGGGGAAAATCGACGAC. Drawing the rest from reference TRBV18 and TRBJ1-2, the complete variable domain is NAGVMQNPRHLVRRRGQEARLRCSPMKGHSHVYWYRQLPEEGLKFMVYLQKENIIDESGMPKERFSAEFPKEGPSILRIQQVVRGDSAAYFCASSPLQGKIDDYTFGSGTRLTVV.

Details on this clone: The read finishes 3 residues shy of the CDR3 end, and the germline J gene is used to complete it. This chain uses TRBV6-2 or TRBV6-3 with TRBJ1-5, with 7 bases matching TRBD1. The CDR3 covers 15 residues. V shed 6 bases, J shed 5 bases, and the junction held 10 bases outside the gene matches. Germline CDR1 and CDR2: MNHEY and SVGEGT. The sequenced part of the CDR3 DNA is TGTGCCAGCAGAAATGATGGGACAGCCTATCAGCCC. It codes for CASRNDGTAYQP. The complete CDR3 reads CASRNDGTAYQPQHF.

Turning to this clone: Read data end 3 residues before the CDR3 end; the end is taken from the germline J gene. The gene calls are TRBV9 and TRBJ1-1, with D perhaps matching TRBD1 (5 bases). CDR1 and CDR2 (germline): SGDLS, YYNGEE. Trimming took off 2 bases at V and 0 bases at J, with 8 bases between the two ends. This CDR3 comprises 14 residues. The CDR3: CASSVRALNTEAFF. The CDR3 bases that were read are TGTGCCAGCAGCGTCAGGGCTTTGAACACTGAA.

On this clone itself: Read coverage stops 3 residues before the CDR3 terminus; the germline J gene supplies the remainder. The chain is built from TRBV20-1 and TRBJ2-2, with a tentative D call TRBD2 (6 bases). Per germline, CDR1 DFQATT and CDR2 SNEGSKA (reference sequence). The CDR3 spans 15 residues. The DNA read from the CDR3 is TGCAGTGCTCAAACGGACGGACTAACTAATGAAAAG. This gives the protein CSAQTDGLTNEK. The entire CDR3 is CSAQTDGLTNEKLFF.

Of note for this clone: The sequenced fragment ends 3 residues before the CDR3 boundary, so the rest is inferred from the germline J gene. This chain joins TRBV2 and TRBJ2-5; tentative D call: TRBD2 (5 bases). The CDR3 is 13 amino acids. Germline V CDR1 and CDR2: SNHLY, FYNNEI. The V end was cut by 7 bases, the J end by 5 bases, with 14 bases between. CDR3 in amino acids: CASNTGSWETQYF. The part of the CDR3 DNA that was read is TGTGCCAGCAACACGGGGTCCTGGGAGACC.

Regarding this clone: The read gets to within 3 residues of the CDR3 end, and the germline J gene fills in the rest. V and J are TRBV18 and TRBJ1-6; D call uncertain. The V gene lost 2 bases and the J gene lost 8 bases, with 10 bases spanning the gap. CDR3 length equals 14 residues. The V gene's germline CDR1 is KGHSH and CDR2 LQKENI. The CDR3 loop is CASSPTGRDSPLHF. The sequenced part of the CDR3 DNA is TGTGCCAGCTCACCAACGGGGAGGGATTCACCC.